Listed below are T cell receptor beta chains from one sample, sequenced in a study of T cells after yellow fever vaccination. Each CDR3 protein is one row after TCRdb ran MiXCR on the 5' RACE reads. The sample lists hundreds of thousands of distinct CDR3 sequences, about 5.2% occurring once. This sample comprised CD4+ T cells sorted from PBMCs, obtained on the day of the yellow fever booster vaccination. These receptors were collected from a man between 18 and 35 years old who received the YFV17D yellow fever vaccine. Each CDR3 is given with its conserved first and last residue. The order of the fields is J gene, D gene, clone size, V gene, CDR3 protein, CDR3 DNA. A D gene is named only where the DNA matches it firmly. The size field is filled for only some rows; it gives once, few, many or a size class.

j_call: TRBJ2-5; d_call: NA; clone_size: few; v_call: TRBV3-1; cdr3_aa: CASSPPEGGYQETQYF; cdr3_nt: TGTGCCAGCAGCCCACCGGAAGGGGGGTACCAAGAGACCCAGTACTTC
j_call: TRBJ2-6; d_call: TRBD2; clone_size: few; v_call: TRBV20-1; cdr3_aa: CSARRLAGAISSGANVLTF; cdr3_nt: TGCAGTGCTAGACGTCTAGCGGGGGCGATTAGCTCTGGGGCCAACGTCCTGACTTTC
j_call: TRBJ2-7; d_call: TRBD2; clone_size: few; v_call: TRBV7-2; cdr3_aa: CASSLQRGYEQYF; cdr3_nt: TGTGCCAGCAGCTTACAGCGGGGTTACGAGCAGTACTTC
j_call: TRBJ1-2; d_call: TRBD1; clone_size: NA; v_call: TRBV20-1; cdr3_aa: CSVGQATYGYTF; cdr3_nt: TGCAGTGTGGGACAGGCGACCTATGGCTACACCTTC
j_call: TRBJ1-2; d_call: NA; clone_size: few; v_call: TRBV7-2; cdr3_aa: CASSSRGGSANYGYTF; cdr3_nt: TGTGCCAGCAGCTCTAGAGGGGGATCAGCTAACTATGGCTACACCTTC
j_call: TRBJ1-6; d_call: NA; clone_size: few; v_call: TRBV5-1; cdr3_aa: CASSLASGSPLHF; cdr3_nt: TGCGCCAGCAGCTTGGCCTCGGGTTCACCCCTCCACTTT
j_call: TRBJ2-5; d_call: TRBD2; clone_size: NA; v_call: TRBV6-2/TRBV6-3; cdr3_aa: CASKDAGGRETQYF; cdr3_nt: TGTGCCAGCAAGGACGCGGGGGGGCGTGAGACCCAGTACTTC
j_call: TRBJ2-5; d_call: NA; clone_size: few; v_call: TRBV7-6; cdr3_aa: CASSAGQPPETQYF; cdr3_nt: TGTGCCAGCAGCGCGGGACAGCCCCCCGAGACCCAGTACTTC
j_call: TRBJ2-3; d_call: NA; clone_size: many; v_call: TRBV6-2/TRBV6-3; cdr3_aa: CASSQAGTSTDTQYF; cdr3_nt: TGTGCCAGCAGCCAAGCGGGTACTAGCACAGATACGCAGTATTTT
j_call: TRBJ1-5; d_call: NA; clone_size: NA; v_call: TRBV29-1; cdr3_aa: CSVGMQGKDQPQHF; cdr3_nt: TGCAGCGTTGGCATGCAGGGAAAGGATCAGCCCCAGCATTTT
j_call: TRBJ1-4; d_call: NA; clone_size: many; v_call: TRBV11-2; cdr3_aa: CASSSPSRNEKLFF; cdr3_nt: TGTGCCAGCAGCTCCCCGTCTAGAAATGAAAAACTGTTTTTT
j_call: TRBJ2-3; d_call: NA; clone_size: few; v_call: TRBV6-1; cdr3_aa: CASSTGHGVDTQYF; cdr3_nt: TGTGCCAGCAGTACGGGACACGGTGTTGATACGCAGTATTTT
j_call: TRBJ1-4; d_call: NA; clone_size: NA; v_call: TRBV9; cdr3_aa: CASSPSPGEGEKLFF; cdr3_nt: TGTGCCAGCAGCCCCTCCCCAGGGGAAGGTGAAAAACTGTTTTTT
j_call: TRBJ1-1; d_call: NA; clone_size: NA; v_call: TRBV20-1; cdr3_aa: CSARKLNTEAFF; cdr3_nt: TGCAGTGCTAGGAAGTTGAACACTGAAGCTTTCTTT
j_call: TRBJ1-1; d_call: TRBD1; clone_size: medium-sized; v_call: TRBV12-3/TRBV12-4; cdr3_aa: CASRTYDITGAKYGAFF; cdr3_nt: TGTGCCAGCCGAACCTACGACATTACAGGGGCAAAATATGGAGCTTTCTTT
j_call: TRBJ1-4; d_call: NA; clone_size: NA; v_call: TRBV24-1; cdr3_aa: CATSEGSRGDGEKLFF; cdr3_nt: TGTGCCACCAGTGAGGGAAGCAGGGGTGACGGAGAAAAACTGTTTTTT
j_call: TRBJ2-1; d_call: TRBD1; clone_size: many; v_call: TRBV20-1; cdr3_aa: CSARDFLKVTGGIIDEQFF; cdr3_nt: TGCAGTGCTAGAGATTTCTTAAAGGTTACAGGGGGAATTATCGATGAGCAGTTCTTC
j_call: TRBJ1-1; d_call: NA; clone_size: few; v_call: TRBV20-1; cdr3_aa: CSARYLNTEAFF; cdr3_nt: TGCAGTGCTAGATACCTAAACACTGAAGCTTTCTTT
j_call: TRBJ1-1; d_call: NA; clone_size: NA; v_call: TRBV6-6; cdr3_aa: CASINTGKKTEAFF; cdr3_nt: TGTGCCAGCATAAACACGGGGAAGAAAACTGAAGCTTTCTTT
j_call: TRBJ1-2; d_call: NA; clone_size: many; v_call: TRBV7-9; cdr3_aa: CASTLINYGYTF; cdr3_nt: TGTGCCAGCACCTTGATAAACTATGGCTACACCTTC
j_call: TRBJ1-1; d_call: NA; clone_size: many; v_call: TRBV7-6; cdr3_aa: CASRPRSSGSGSEAFF; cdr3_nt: TGTGCCAGCAGGCCTCGATCTTCGGGGTCCGGGTCTGAAGCTTTCTTT
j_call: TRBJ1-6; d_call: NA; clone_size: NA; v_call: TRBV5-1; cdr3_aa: CASREGSSYNSPLHF; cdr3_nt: TGCGCCAGCAGGGAGGGCAGCTCCTATAATTCACCCCTCCACTTT
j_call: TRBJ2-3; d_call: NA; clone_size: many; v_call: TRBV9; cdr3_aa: CASTPRAVDPDTQYF; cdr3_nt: TGTGCCAGCACCCCCCGGGCTGTAGATCCAGATACGCAGTATTTT
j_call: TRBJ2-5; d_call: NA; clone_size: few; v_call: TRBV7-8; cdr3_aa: CASSPRTVLGETQYF; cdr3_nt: TGTGCCAGCAGCCCCCGGACAGTGCTCGGGGAGACCCAGTACTTC
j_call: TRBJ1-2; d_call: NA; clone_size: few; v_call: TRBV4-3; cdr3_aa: CASSQAMGAVAYGYTF; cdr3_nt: TGCGCCAGCAGCCAAGCTATGGGGGCAGTAGCCTATGGCTACACCTTC
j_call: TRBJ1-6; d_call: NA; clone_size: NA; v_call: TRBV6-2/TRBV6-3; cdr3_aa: CASSSLPARGPHSPLHF; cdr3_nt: TGTGCCAGCAGCTCCCTACCCGCGAGGGGACCCCATTCACCCCTCCACTTT
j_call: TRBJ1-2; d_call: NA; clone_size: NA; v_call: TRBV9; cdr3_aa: CASSVAPRVGYGYTF; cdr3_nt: TGTGCCAGCAGCGTAGCCCCCAGGGTCGGCTATGGCTACACCTTC
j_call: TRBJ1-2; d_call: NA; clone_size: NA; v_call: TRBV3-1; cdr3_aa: CASSQGGRSYGYTF; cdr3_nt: TGTGCCAGCAGCCAAGGGGGACGGAGCTATGGCTACACCTTC
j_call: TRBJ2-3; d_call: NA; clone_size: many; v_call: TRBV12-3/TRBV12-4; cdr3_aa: CASTPRGADTQYF; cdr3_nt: TGTGCCAGCACCCCTCGGGGGGCTGATACGCAGTATTTT
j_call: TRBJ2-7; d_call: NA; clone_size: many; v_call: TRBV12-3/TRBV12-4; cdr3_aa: CASASNYEQYF; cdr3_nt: TGTGCCAGCGCATCTAACTACGAGCAGTACTTC
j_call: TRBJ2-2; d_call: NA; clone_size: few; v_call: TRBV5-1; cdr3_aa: CASRARATGELFF; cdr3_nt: TGCGCCAGCAGGGCCAGGGCCACCGGGGAGCTGTTTTTT
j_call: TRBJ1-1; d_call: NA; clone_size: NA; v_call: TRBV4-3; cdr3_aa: CASSHSRGAEAFF; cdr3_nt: TGCGCCAGCAGCCATTCCCGGGGGGCTGAAGCTTTCTTT
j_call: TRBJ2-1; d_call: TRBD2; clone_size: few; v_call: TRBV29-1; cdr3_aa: CSALTSGYNEQFF; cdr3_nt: TGCAGCGCGCTAACTAGCGGATACAATGAGCAGTTCTTC
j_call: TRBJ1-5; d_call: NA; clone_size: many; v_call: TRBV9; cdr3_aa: CASSYGSNQPQHF; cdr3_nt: TGTGCCAGCAGCTACGGTAGCAATCAGCCCCAGCATTTT
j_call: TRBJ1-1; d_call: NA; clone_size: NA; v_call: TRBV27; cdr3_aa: CASRLGGAPNTEAFF; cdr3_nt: TGTGCCAGCAGACTGGGGGGGGCCCCGAACACTGAAGCTTTCTTT
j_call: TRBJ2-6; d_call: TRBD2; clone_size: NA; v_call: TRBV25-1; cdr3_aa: CASSKRGGGSGANVLTF; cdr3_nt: TGTGCCAGCAGCAAACGGGGGGGCGGCTCTGGGGCCAACGTCCTGACTTTC
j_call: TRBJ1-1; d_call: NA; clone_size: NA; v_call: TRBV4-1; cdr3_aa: CASSQGIGGRMNTEAFF; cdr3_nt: TGCGCCAGCAGCCAAGGGATAGGTGGCAGAATGAACACTGAAGCTTTCTTT
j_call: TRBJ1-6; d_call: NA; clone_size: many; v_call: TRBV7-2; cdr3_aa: CASSFLGASPLHF; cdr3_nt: TGTGCCAGCAGCTTTCTAGGGGCCTCACCCCTCCACTTT
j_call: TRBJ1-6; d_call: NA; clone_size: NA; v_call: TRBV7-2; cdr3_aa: CASTTDRGSPLHF; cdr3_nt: TGTGCCAGCACTACCGACCGTGGTTCACCCCTCCACTTT
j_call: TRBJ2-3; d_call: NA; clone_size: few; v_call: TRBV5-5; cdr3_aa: CASSLGADGMTDTQYF; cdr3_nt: TGTGCCAGCAGCTTGGGCGCGGACGGCATGACAGATACGCAGTATTTT
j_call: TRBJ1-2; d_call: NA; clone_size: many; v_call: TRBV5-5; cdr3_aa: CASSRPGGSYGYTF; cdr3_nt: TGTGCCAGCAGCCGGCCGGGGGGAAGTTATGGCTACACCTTC
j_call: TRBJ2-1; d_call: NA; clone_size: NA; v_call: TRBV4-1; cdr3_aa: CASSQAGNNEQFF; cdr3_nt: TGCGCCAGCAGCCAAGCGGGTAACAATGAGCAGTTCTTC
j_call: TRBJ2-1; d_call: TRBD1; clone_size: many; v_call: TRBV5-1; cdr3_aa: CASQRTGDSYNEQFF; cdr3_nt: TGCGCCAGCCAAAGGACAGGGGACTCCTACAATGAGCAGTTCTTC
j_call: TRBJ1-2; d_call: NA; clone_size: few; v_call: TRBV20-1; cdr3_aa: CSAFPNPGTNYGYTF; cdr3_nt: TGCAGTGCTTTTCCAAACCCCGGGACCAACTATGGCTACACCTTC
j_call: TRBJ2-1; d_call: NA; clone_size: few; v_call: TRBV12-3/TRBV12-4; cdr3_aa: CASSLLVNMGPNEQFF; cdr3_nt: TGTGCCAGCAGTCTGCTAGTTAATATGGGCCCCAATGAGCAGTTCTTC
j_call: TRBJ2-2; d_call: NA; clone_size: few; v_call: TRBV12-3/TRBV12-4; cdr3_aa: CASILTGGRGNTGELFF; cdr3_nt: TGTGCCAGCATTCTAACTGGGGGGCGGGGGAACACCGGGGAGCTGTTTTTT
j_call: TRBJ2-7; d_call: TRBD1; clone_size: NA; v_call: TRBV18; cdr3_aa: CASSQDRGPYEQYF; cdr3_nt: TGTGCCAGCTCCCAAGACAGGGGTCCCTACGAGCAGTACTTC
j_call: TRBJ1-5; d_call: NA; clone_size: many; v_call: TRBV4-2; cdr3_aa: CASSQGVTVGPQHF; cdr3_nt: TGTGCCAGCAGCCAAGGGGTGACTGTCGGGCCCCAGCATTTT
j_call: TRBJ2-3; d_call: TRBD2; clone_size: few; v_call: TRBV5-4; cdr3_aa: CASSLGLAGLPSTDTQYF; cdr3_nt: TGTGCCAGCAGCTTGGGGCTAGCGGGGTTGCCTAGCACAGATACGCAGTATTTT
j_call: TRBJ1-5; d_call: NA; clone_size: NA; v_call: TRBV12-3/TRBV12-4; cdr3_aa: CASSYGGILQPQHF; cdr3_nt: TGTGCCAGCAGCTACGGGGGGATACTTCAGCCCCAGCATTTT
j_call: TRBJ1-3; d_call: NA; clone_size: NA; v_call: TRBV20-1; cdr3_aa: CSARTGGGNTIYF; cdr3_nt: TGCAGTGCTAGAACGGGGGGTGGAAACACCATATATTTT
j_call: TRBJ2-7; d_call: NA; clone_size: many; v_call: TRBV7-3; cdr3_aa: CASSLRRGQEQYF; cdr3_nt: TGTGCCAGCAGCTTAAGGCGGGGGCAGGAGCAGTACTTC
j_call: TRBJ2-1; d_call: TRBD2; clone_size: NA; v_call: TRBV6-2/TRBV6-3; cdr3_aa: CASRLLAGGRLSSYNEQFF; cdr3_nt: TGTGCCAGCAGACTTCTAGCGGGGGGACGACTGAGCTCCTACAATGAGCAGTTCTTC
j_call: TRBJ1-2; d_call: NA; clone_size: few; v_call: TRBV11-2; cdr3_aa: CASSPGQLGGYTF; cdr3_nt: TGTGCCAGCAGCCCGGGACAATTGGGCGGCTACACCTTC
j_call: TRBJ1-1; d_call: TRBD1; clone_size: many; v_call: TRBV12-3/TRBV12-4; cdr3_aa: CASSRQGKNTEAFF; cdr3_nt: TGTGCCAGCAGTAGACAGGGAAAAAACACTGAAGCTTTCTTT
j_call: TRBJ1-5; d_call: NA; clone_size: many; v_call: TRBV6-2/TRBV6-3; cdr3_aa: CASSHGGPQHF; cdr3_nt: TGTGCCAGCAGCCACGGGGGGCCCCAGCATTTT
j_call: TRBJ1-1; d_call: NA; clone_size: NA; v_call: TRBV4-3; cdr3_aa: CASSPATENTEAFF; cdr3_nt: TGCGCCAGCAGCCCCGCGACAGAGAACACTGAAGCTTTCTTT